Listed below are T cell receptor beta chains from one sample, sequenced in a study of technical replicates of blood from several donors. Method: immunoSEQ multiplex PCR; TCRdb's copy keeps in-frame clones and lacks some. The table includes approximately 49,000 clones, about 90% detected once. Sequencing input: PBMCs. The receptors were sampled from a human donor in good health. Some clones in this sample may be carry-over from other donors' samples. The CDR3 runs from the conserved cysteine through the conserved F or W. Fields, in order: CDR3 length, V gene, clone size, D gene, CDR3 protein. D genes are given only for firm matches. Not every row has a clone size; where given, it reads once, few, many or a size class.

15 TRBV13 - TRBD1 CASSIEGQGTTEAFF
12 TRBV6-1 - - CASNGLVYGYTF
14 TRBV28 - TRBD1 CASSFDRGPGGYTF
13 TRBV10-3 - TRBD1 CATLDRGIGEAFF
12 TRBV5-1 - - CASRAALDTQYF
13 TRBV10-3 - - CAIKTASTDTQYF
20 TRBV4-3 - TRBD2 CASSQAPGTSGGLSYNEQFF
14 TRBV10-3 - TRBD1 CAINQGGPGNTIYF
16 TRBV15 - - CATSRGIGAPNYEQYF
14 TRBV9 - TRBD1 CASDRGSGNSPLHF
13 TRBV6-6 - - CASSPTENTEAFF
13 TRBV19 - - CASSGQINQPQHF
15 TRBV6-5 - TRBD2 CASSYSIAGAYEQYF
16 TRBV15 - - CATSTTIGQGSEKLFF
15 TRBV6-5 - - CASSYSPQGHTEAFF
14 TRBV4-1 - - CASSQLTGNYGYTF
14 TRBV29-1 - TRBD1 CSGGQGQRTYEQFF
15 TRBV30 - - CAWRQAPHSNQPQHF
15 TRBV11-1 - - CASSPLDPGGAEAFF
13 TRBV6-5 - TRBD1 CASSYGAGGGYTF
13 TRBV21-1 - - CASSKQGWETQYF
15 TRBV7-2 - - CASSLYPTVTGELFF
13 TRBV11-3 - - CASSLSVNQPQHF
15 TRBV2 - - CASFLSGSYNSPLHF
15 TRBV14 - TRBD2 CASSQDPSGTSELFF
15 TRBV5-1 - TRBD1 CASSQMGQGSYGYTF
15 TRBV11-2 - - CASSFRVSSYNEQFF
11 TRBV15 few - CATSGGDTQYF
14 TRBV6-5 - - CASSQSPRGETQYF
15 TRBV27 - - CASSLGWETNTEAFF
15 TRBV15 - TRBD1 CATSRGQGAGYGYTF
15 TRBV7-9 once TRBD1 CASSQQTGLNTEAFF
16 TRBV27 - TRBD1 CASPRTGGLNTGELFF
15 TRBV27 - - CASSLLFQSGTEAFF
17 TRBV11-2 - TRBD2 CASSPFLRGVRTDTQYF
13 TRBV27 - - CASKGREGTEAFF
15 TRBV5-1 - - CASSLSGDGGETQYF
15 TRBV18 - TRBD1 CASSLSTQGDYGYTF
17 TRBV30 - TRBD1 CAWNRGYVITSNQPQHF
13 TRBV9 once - CASSVRGGETQYF
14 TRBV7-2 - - CASSLANSHYGYTF
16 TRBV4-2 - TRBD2 CASSQLLAANTGELFF
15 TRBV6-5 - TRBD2 CASSYRLAGGNEQFF
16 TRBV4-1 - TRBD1 CASSDRQGARGETQYF
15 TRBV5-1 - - CASSLGQLRADTQYF
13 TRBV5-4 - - CASSLRANYGYTF
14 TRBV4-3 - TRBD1 CASSQGDRSGELFF
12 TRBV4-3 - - CASSHRAYEQFF
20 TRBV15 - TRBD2 CATSRDPRASGTKVTGELFF
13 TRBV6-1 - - CASSGRENSPLHF
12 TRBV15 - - CATSRDHSEQYF
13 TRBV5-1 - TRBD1 CASSFGQVGEAFF
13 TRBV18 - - CASSRDGSYGYTF
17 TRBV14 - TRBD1 CASSQMDRATPNYGYTF
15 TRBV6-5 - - CASSYSARRTDTQYF
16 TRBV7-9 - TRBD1 CASSIAGGKGNTEAFF
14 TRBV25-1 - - CASRKAGATHEQYF
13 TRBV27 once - CASSSPGLYGYTF